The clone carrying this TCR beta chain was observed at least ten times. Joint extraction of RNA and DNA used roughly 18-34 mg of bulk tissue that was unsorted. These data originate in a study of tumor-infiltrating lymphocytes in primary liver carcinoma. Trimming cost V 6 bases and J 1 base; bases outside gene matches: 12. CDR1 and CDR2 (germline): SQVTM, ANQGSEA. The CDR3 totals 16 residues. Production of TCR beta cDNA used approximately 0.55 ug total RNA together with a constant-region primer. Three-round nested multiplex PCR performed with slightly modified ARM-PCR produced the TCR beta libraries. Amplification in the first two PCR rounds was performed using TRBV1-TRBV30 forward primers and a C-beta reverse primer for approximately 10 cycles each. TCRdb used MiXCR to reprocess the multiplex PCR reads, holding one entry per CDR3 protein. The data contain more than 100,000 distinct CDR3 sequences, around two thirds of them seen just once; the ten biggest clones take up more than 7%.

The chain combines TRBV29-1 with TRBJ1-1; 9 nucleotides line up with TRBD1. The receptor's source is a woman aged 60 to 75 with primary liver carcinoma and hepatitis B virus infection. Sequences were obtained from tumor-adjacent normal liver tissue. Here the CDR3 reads CSVGGRTGDGNTEAFF. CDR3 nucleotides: TGCAGCGTCGGAGGAAGGACAGGGGATGGGAACACTGAAGCTTTCTTT.